Shown below are 11 T cell receptor beta chains from a single sample sequenced in a study of beta chain features in type 1 diabetes. Sequencing targeted expressed TCRB transcripts, as all isolated RNA had been reverse transcribed. The method was immunoSEQ multiplex PCR; TCRdb's version includes in-frame clones alone and lacks a portion of them. Of roughly 170,000 clones in the sample, about 13% were seen once. Specimen: central memory CD4+ T cells from blood. These receptors all come from a young woman in good health.

This clone has just a few counts. The chain couples TRBV25-1 to TRBJ1-2; 8 positions agree with TRBD1. The CDR3 length is 14 residues. Germline CDR1 reads MGHDK; CDR2 reads SYGVNS. V shed 2 bases and J 7 bases; nucleotides not matched to a gene: 6. CDR3: CASSEQGARGGYTF. CDR3 bases: TGTGCCAGCAGTGAACAGGGGGCGCGTGGTGGCTACACCTTC.

This clone was found a few times. The chain is built from TRBV5-6 and TRBJ2-1; 8 bases are shared with TRBD2. Losses at the gene ends were 2 bases for V and 8 bases for J; bases not matched to a gene: 3. The CDR3 has 13 residues. CDR1 SGHDT and CDR2 YYEEEE come from the germline V gene. The CDR3 spells CASSFGTRDEQFF. CDR3 nucleotide sequence: TGTGCCAGCAGCTTTGGGACTAGGGATGAGCAGTTCTTC.

The chain recombines TRBV5-1 with TRBJ2-7; TRBD2 matches 13 bases. Looked up from germline, CDR1 is SGHRS and CDR2 is YFSETQ. CDR3 size: 17 residues. The V gene end was trimmed by 1 base and the J gene end by 1 base; junction bases not matched to a gene: 5. The CDR3 spells CASSLPPGLAGSYEQYF. CDR3 coding DNA: TGCGCCAGCAGCTTGCCTCCGGGACTAGCGGGATCCTACGAGCAGTACTTC.

The V gene is TRBV29-1, the J gene TRBJ1-2; D may be TRBD1 (6 bases). This CDR3 contains 14 residues. Looked up from germline, CDR1 is SQVTM and CDR2 is ANQGSEA. V shed 7 bases and J shed 2 bases, with 17 bases lying between them. The CDR3 region is CSDRTVIDNYGYTF. CDR3 bases: TGCAGCGATAGGACAGTAATCGACAACTATGGCTACACCTTC.

This clone has a handful of counts. The V gene is TRBV7-2, the J gene TRBJ1-1, with TRBD1 matching over 10 bases. The V gene's germline CDR1 is SGHTA and CDR2 FQGNSA. Losses at the gene ends were 5 bases for V and 6 bases for J; bases not matched to a gene: 12. The CDR3 spans 16 residues. The CDR3 region has the DNA TGTGCCAGCAGCACCCCGACAGGGGGCGGCGTCGCTGAAGCTTTCTTT. As protein: CASSTPTGGGVAEAFF. Looking up the rest from reference TRBV7-2 and TRBJ1-1 gives the full variable domain: GAGVSQSPSNKVTEKGKDVELRCDPISGHTALYWYRQSLGQGLEFLIYFQGNSAPDKSGLPSDRFSAERTGGSVSTLTIQRTQQEDSAVYLCASSTPTGGGVAEAFFGQGTRLTVV.

Only a few counts were recorded for this clone. The chain carries TRBV6-1 and TRBJ2-7, with D maybe TRBD2 (5 bases). Trimming took 3 bases from V and 5 from J, leaving 20 bases between them. The CDR3 consists of 16 residues. CDR1 MNHNS and CDR2 SASEGT come from the germline V gene. The CDR3 nucleotides read TGTGCCAGCAGTGAGGAGGTTATCGGGCGGTCGGACGAGCAGTACTTC. This encodes CASSEEVIGRSDEQYF.

V is TRBV18 and J is TRBJ2-7; maybe TRBD2 (5 bases). The ends were cut back, 3 bases at V and 6 bases at J, with 12 bases in the middle. CDR1 and CDR2 (germline): KGHSH, LQKENI. The CDR3 totals 13 residues. The CDR3 DNA reads TGTGCCAGCTCACCGGTGAGGGCTGGCGAGCAGTACTTC. Protein product: CASSPVRAGEQYF.

The chain has TRBV18 and TRBJ2-7, with 8 nucleotides matching TRBD1. CDR3 length: 14 residues. With V trimmed by 3 bases and J by 5 bases, 6 bases remained unmatched. CDR1 and CDR2 from the germline V gene are KGHSH and LQKENI. CDR3 residues: CASSPGTGWHEQYF. The CDR3 coding sequence is TGTGCCAGCTCACCCGGGACAGGTTGGCACGAGCAGTACTTC.

This clone has only a few counts. The CDR3 sequence: CASSSRQGLGYGYTF. The CDR3 DNA sequence: TGTGCCAGCAGCTCGAGACAGGGTTTGGGGTATGGCTACACCTTC. V usage is TRBV7-2 and J usage is TRBJ1-2, with 7 bases aligning to TRBD1. This CDR3 region has 15 residues. CDR1 is SGHTA and CDR2 is FQGNSA in the germline V gene. V lost 4 bases and J lost 5; bases outside the gene matches: 10.

This chain joins TRBV29-1 and TRBJ2-7; 7 positions match TRBD1. CDR1 is SQVTM, CDR2 ANQGSEA, per germline. The CDR3 consists of 12 residues. Unmatched junction bases numbered 4, after V lost 3 bases and J lost 5 bases. The CDR3 loop is CSVEGQNDEQYF. The CDR3 bases are TGCAGCGTTGAGGGACAGAACGACGAGCAGTACTTC.

The CDR3: CAWSVRGGRPYGYTF. CDR3 nucleotide sequence: TGTGCCTGGAGTGTACGGGGAGGGAGGCCCTATGGCTACACCTTC. The chain joins TRBV30 to TRBJ1-2; D is uncertain. Trimming pared 0 bases from V and 4 bases from J, leaving 15 bases between. Germline loops: CDR1 GTSNPN, CDR2 SVGIG (reference sequence). The CDR3 totals 15 residues.